Below, 11 T cell receptor beta chains from the same sample are listed, as sequenced in a study of regulatory T cells in long-lasting Graves disease. In building TCR beta libraries, iRepertoire HTBI primers were used together with Arm-PCR of CDR3 regions. TCRdb reprocessed the multiplex PCR reads with MiXCR, giving one entry per CDR3 protein. The sample holds some 370,000 distinct CDR3 sequences; over 9.5% are singletons and the top ten take approximately 17%. Time point specified: newly diagnosed GD, antithyroid drugs for less than 3 months. Construction of the TCR library relied on RNA isolated from PBMCs. These data were likewise used in another study, on T cells in Graves' hyperthyroidism and ophthalmopathy.

This specimen was peripheral blood mononuclear cells (PBMCs), taken at new diagnosis, from a patient treated with antithyroid drugs. Receptors originate from a woman between 18 and 29 years old with Graves disease.

The chain recombines TRBV29-1 with TRBJ1-4, with D perhaps TRBD1 (5 bases). V was pared by 5 bases and J by 4 bases, with 11 bases between. The CDR3 has 13 amino acids. Germline V CDR1 and CDR2: SQVTM, ANQGSEA. CDR3 region: CSVLGGGNEKLFF. Written as DNA, the CDR3 is TGCAGCGTTTTGGGGGGTGGTAATGAAAAACTGTTTTTT.

This clonotype was observed a handful of times. This CDR3 is CAISVQTGNTDTQYF. The CDR3, as DNA: TGTGCCATCAGTGTTCAGACCGGTAACACAGATACGCAGTATTTT. The genes are TRBV10-3 and TRBJ2-3; the D is unclear. The CDR3 loop spans 15 amino acids. Trimming removed 4 bases from V and 2 bases from J, with 13 bases in between. The germline gives CDR1 ENHRY, CDR2 SYGVKD.

A few counts support this clonotype. J is TRBJ2-7 and V is TRBV18; TRBD2 might be the D (5 bases). V was pared by 5 bases and J by 3 bases, with 8 bases between. CDR1 is KGHSH and CDR2 is LQKENI in the germline V gene. This CDR3 is 12 amino acids long. CDR3 amino acids: CASSERDYEQYF. CDR3 sequence (DNA): TGTGCCAGCTCAGAGAGGGACTACGAGCAGTACTTC.

The V gene is TRBV6-5, the J gene TRBJ2-7; no reliable D call. The V end lost 2 bases, the J end lost 3 bases, and 17 bases lay between the germline ends. CDR1 and CDR2 from the germline V gene are MNHEY and SVGAGI. This CDR3 contains 16 residues. CDR3 amino acids: CASSYDVGSLGYEQYF. CDR3 bases: TGTGCCAGCAGTTACGATGTTGGTAGTTTAGGCTACGAGCAGTACTTC.

This clonotype was observed many times. J is TRBJ2-3 and V is TRBV5-5, with D perhaps matching TRBD2 (6 bases). The CDR3 spans 15 residues. Looked up from germline, CDR1 is SGHKS and CDR2 is YYEKEE (reference sequence). With 4 bases removed from V and 1 base from J, the gap between germline ends came to 13 bases. CDR3 in DNA: TGTGCCAGCAGCAAAGGTGGCGGGGGCACAGATACGCAGTATTTT. This sequence encodes CASSKGGGGTDTQYF.

On this clonotype: Given a much more abundant clone one base away, this may be a read error. The rearrangement uses TRBV11-2 and TRBJ1-2; D remains unclear. In germline, CDR1 is SGHAT, CDR2 FQNNGV. There are 13 residues in the CDR3. The V gene lost 3 bases and the J gene lost 5 bases, with 10 bases spanning the gap. This CDR3 is CASSFSQWYGYTF. CDR3 nucleotide sequence: TGTGCCAGCAGCTTCTCACAGTGGTATGGCTACACCTTC.

This clonotype occurred a few times. V usage is TRBV6-2 or TRBV6-3 and J usage is TRBJ2-1; maybe TRBD2 (5 bases). The CDR3 has 17 residues. Germline-derived CDR1 and CDR2 are MNHEY and SVGEGT. V was pared by 0 bases and J by 2 bases, with 14 bases between. The CDR3 spells CASSYSKAGPTYNEQFF. The CDR3 DNA reads as TGTGCCAGCAGTTACTCGAAGGCGGGCCCTACCTACAATGAGCAGTTCTTC.

This clonotype has just a few counts. CDR3 sequence (DNA): TGTGCCAGCAGCTTAGTTGTAGGGGACGAGCAGTACGTC. It specifies CASSLVVGDEQYV. The genes are TRBV7-8 and TRBJ2-7; weak D call: TRBD1 (5 bases). Trimming cost V 1 base and J 5 bases, with 9 bases left between them. The CDR3 sequence is 13 residues long. CDR1 is SGHVS and CDR2 is FQNEAQ in the germline V gene.

This clonotype was seen ten or more times. The genes are TRBV29-1 and TRBJ2-5, with D possibly TRBD1 on 7 matching bases. The V gene's germline CDR1 is SQVTM and CDR2 ANQGSEA. The CDR3 consists of 13 residues. V lost 7 bases and J lost 2, with 14 bases in between. The CDR3 sequence is CSGAGGGQETQYF. CDR3 nucleotides: TGCAGCGGCGCAGGGGGAGGACAAGAGACCCAGTACTTC.

The sample holds a few counts of this clonotype. V gene TRBV6-1 combines with J gene TRBJ2-4; D may correspond to TRBD1 or TRBD2 (5 bases each). Trimming took 7 bases from V and 0 from J, leaving 13 bases between them. This CDR3 comprises 15 residues. From germline, CDR1 is MNHNS and CDR2 SASEGT. The CDR3: CASTQGPLAKNIQYF. CDR3 DNA: TGTGCCAGCACTCAGGGACCCTTAGCCAAAAACATTCAGTACTTC.

This clonotype was counted at least ten times. The rearrangement uses TRBV24-1 and TRBJ2-1; D call uncertain. This CDR3 region has 11 residues. Trimming pared 3 bases from V and 10 bases from J, leaving 6 bases between. Looked up from germline, CDR1 is KGHDR and CDR2 is SFDVKD. The CDR3 region has the DNA TGTGCCACCAGTGATGCAGGCGAGCAGTTCTTC. It specifies CATSDAGEQFF.